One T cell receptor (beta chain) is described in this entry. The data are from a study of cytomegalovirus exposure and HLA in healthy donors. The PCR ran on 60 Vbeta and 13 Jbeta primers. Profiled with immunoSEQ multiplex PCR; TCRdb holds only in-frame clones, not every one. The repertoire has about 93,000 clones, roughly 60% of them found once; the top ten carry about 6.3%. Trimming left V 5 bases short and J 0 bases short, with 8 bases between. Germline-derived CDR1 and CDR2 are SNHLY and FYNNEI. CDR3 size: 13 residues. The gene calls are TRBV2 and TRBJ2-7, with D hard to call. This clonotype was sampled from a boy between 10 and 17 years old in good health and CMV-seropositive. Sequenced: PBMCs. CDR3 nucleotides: TGTGCCAGCAGTCGACTGGTCTCCTACGAGCAGTACTTC. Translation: CASSRLVSYEQYF.